Below are 21 T cell receptor beta chains sequenced from a single sample in a study of T cell repertoires in cytomegalovirus infection. MiXCR was run by TCRdb on the reads, yielding one entry per CDR3 protein. The data show around 450,000 distinct CDR3 sequences, about 11% seen once. The sequenced sample was PBMCs. These receptors were obtained from a human donor in good health (CMV status not recorded). Some clones in this sample may be carry-over from other donors' samples.

This clonotype was observed many times. The CDR3 nucleotides read TGCGCCAGCAGCTTACAAGGACTAGCCGACGGGGAGCTGTTTTTT. Protein: CASSLQGLADGELFF. This chain links TRBV5-1 with TRBJ2-2; 8 bases are shared with TRBD2. Unmatched junction bases numbered 7, after V lost 2 bases and J lost 7 bases. The CDR3 totals 15 residues. Germline CDR1 is SGHRS and CDR2 is YFSETQ.

The V gene is TRBV6-2 or TRBV6-3, the J gene TRBJ2-7; TRBD1 is a possible D gene (6 bases). V lost 8 bases and J lost 3, with 14 bases in between. The CDR3 sequence is 13 residues long. Germline-derived CDR1 and CDR2 are MNHEY and SVGEGT. The CDR3 DNA reads as TGTGCCAGCTGGCAGGGGCAGTACTACGAGCAGTACTTC. It is translated as CASWQGQYYEQYF.

This clonotype was seen at least ten times. This rearrangement joins TRBV4-2 to TRBJ2-5, with D hard to call. The CDR3 extends over 13 amino acids. CDR1 is LGHNA and CDR2 is YNFKEQ in the germline V gene. Trimming cost V 6 bases and J 5 bases, with 13 bases left between them. The CDR3 protein is CASRFSRRETQYF. CDR3 in DNA: TGTGCCAGCAGATTTTCCCGGCGGGAGACCCAGTACTTC.

There are many counts of this clonotype. The rearrangement uses TRBV7-8 and TRBJ2-7; unclear D gene. CDR3 length: 15 residues. V lost 5 bases, J lost 0 bases, and 14 bases lay in between. Germline V gene sequence: CDR1 SGHVS, CDR2 FQNEAQ. CDR3 nucleotide sequence: TGTGCCAGCAGCCCCGAGGATTCCTACTCCTACGAGCAGTACTTC. Translated: CASSPEDSYSYEQYF.

This clonotype was counted many times. The genes are TRBV11-2 and TRBJ2-7; 9 positions agree with TRBD1. The germline V gene encodes CDR1 SGHAT and CDR2 FQNNGV. V lost 5 bases, J lost 2 bases, and 4 bases stayed unmatched. CDR3 length: 14 residues. CDR3 DNA sequence: TGTGCCAGCAGCACGACAGGGGGTCCCTACGAGCAGTACTTC. Its translation is CASSTTGGPYEQYF.

A single count supports this clonotype. V usage is TRBV20-1 and J usage is TRBJ2-7; 9 nucleotides match TRBD1. The junction had 8 bases not matched to a gene; V was cut back by 4 bases and J by 4 bases. The CDR3 consists of 14 residues. The germline V gene encodes CDR1 DFQATT and CDR2 SNEGSKA (reference sequence). The CDR3 loop is CSATKTGGLYEQYF. In nucleotides, the CDR3 is TGCAGTGCTACAAAGACAGGGGGTCTGTACGAGCAGTACTTC.

This clonotype was seen many times. CDR3 DNA: TGTGCCAGCAGCTTAGTGGTAGGGCACCTTGAGACCCAGTACTTC. Its translation: CASSLVVGHLETQYF. This chain links TRBV7-9 with TRBJ2-5; the D is unclear. The germline CDR1 and CDR2 sequences are SEHNR and FQNEAQ (reference sequence). Trimming took 1 base from V and 5 from J, leaving 14 bases between them. The CDR3 length is 15 residues.

This clonotype occurred many times. The DNA of the CDR3 is TGTGCCAGCAGCCCCCCCGGGACAGGGCAAGAGACCCAGTACTTC. Amino acids: CASSPPGTGQETQYF. The V call is TRBV7-9, the J call TRBJ2-5; 9 nucleotides line up with TRBD1. The junction had 6 bases not matched to a gene; V was cut back by 5 bases and J by 2 bases. The CDR3 is made up of 15 amino acids. CDR1 and CDR2 (germline): SEHNR, FQNEAQ (reference sequence). Full variable domain (outside the CDR3, taken from reference TRBV7-9 and TRBJ2-5): DTGVSQNPRHKITKRGQNVTFRCDPISEHNRLYWYRQTLGQGPEFLTYFQNEAQLEKSRLLSDRFSAERPKGSFSTLEIQRTEQGDSAMYLCASSPPGTGQETQYFGPGTRLLVL.

V usage is TRBV14 and J usage is TRBJ1-1; 7 bases match TRBD1. CDR1 SGHDN and CDR2 FVKESK come from the germline V gene. The CDR3 consists of 15 residues. V shed 3 bases and J 7 bases; nucleotides not matched to a gene: 11. The CDR3, as DNA: TGTGCCAGCAGCCACAGAGGGGAGGACAGGCGTGAAGCTTTCTTT. Translating gives CASSHRGEDRREAFF.

V is TRBV29-1 and J is TRBJ1-2; D is possibly TRBD1 (5 bases). CDR1 SQVTM and CDR2 ANQGSEA come from the germline V gene. The CDR3 consists of 14 residues. Trimming pared 4 bases from V and 0 bases from J, leaving 12 bases between. Here the CDR3 DNA reads TGCAGCGTTGGAGGGCGACAGACTAACTATGGCTACACCTTC. It specifies CSVGGRQTNYGYTF.

This clonotype was seen a handful of times. The chain recombines TRBV29-1 with TRBJ2-2; D remains ambiguous. Germline-derived CDR1 and CDR2 are SQVTM and ANQGSEA. The CDR3 totals 13 residues. V was pared by 3 bases and J by 6 bases, with 11 bases between. CDR3 region: CSVESSRAGELFF. CDR3 DNA: TGCAGCGTTGAGTCCAGCCGGGCCGGGGAGCTGTTTTTT.

This clonotype was recorded a few times. J is TRBJ2-2 and V is TRBV28; 11 bases map to TRBD2. Germline lookup yields CDR1 MDHEN and CDR2 SYDVKM. The CDR3 totals 17 residues. The V gene end was trimmed by 2 bases and the J gene end by 4 bases; junction bases not matched to a gene: 6. The DNA for the CDR3 is TGTGCCAGCAGTTTAGGGAGTACTAGCGGGAGCACCGGGGAGCTGTTTTTT. It codes for CASSLGSTSGSTGELFF.

This clonotype was detected many times. This rearrangement joins TRBV10-3 to TRBJ2-1, with D unresolved. V was pared by 6 bases and J by 6 bases, with 15 bases between. This CDR3 comprises 14 residues. The V gene's germline CDR1 is ENHRY and CDR2 SYGVKD. DNA for the CDR3: TGTGCCATCAGCTTAGACCGACATCGCAATGAGCAGTTCTTC. It codes for CAISLDRHRNEQFF.

V is TRBV6-4 and J is TRBJ1-2; D is undetermined. There are 15 residues in the CDR3. Germline lookup yields CDR1 MRHNA and CDR2 SNTAGT. V was clipped by 7 bases and J by 4 bases, with 19 bases between them. CDR3 in DNA: TGTGCCAGCACCGCCCGTCATGGCGTTCCCTATGGCTACACCTTC. It specifies CASTARHGVPYGYTF.

As for this clonotype: With a much larger clone just one base away, this may be a read error. The J gene is TRBJ2-4, the V gene TRBV28, with D possibly matching TRBD1 (5 bases). CDR1 and CDR2 from the germline V gene are MDHEN and SYDVKM. Deletions cut 10 bases from V and 0 bases from J, with 19 bases between. The CDR3 has 16 residues. The chain's CDR3 is CANRPDRPLAKNIQYF. CDR3 nucleotides: TGTGCCAACAGACCCGACAGACCCCTAGCCAAAAACATTCAGTACTTC.

Ten or more counts support this clonotype. The chain couples TRBV12-3 or TRBV12-4 to TRBJ2-7, with 8 nucleotides matching TRBD2. CDR3 length: 13 residues. Trimming at V came to 3 bases and at J to 2 bases, leaving 0 bases not matched to a gene. This chain's CDR3 is CASSFSGTYEQYF. CDR3 coding DNA: TGTGCCAGCAGTTTTAGCGGGACCTACGAGCAGTACTTC.

Written as DNA, the CDR3 is TGTGCCAGCAGCTCCAACCCCGGAGGGGCGGGGGGGCCCAATGAGCAGTTCTTC. Protein product: CASSSNPGGAGGPNEQFF. The chain combines TRBV9 with TRBJ2-1; 9 nucleotides align to TRBD2. This CDR3 is 18 amino acids long. The V and J ends lost 4 bases and 6 bases, in that order; junction bases with no gene match: 17. Germline V gene data show CDR1 as SGDLS and CDR2 as YYNGEE.

This clonotype came up many times. The chain recombines TRBV28 with TRBJ2-7; TRBD2 agrees at 7 bases. Germline V CDR1 and CDR2: MDHEN, SYDVKM. V was pared by 0 bases and J by 1 base, with 3 bases of the junction left unmatched. This CDR3 has 15 amino acids. The CDR3 spells CASSLWASGSYEQYF. CDR3 sequence (DNA): TGTGCCAGCAGTTTATGGGCTAGCGGATCCTACGAGCAGTACTTC.

This clonotype was detected many times. The chain combines TRBV12-3 or TRBV12-4 with TRBJ1-5; a possible D gene is TRBD1 (5 bases). This CDR3 is built from 13 residues. The V gene lost 7 bases and the J gene lost 9 bases, with 16 bases spanning the gap. This CDR3 is CASTDATEGPQHF. The CDR3 DNA follows: TGTGCCAGCACTGACGCGACAGAGGGGCCCCAGCATTTT.

This clonotype was seen ten or more times. The CDR3 DNA is TGTGCCAGCAGAGTAACCCACGAGCAGTACTTC. This translates into CASRVTHEQYF. V gene TRBV12-3 or TRBV12-4 combines with J gene TRBJ2-7; unclear D gene. V lost 6 bases and J 5 bases, leaving 8 bases between the germline ends. There are 11 residues in the CDR3.

There are many counts of this clonotype. The genes are TRBV6-1 and TRBJ2-2; D possibly corresponds to TRBD1 (6 bases). The germline gives CDR1 MNHNS, CDR2 SASEGT. The CDR3 covers 13 residues. V dropped 4 bases and J dropped 5 bases, with 8 bases sitting between them. CDR3 region: CASSVTGTGELFF. The CDR3 coding sequence is TGTGCCAGCAGTGTCACAGGGACCGGGGAGCTGTTTTTT.